This is a list of T cell receptor beta chains from one sample in a study of CD8+ T cells in alopecia areata. Repertoires were generated with immunoSEQ multiplex PCR, while TCRdb's copy carries only in-frame clones and drops some. The table records 110,000 or so clones, approximately 60% of them present only once. Sequenced material: CD8+ T cells sorted from blood. The source is a human donor in good health. Each CDR3 is given without its conserved first and last residue. A D gene is named only where the DNA matches it firmly. Only some rows state a clone size, as once, few, many or a class for expanded clones.

d_gene,abundance,len,v_gene,CDR3aa
.,few,12,TRBV29-1,SVVLPTSDYEQY
TRBD1,.,11,TRBV7-9,ASTPDRGPEAF
.,.,12,TRBV13,ASSLDGGTDTQY
.,.,14,TRBV5-4,ASSFRTLVGTDTQY
.,few,15,TRBV27,ASSFRQALATNEKLF
.,few,11,TRBV30,AWTARAWGELF
.,.,16,TRBV7-9,ASSLVPESRDDTGELF
.,.,11,TRBV7-6,ASSSGGDYGYT
.,.,11,TRBV9,ASSGPSSYEQY
TRBD1,.,12,TRBV28,AIQGDREGTEAF
.,.,14,TRBV7-9,ASSLEKAVENSPLH
.,.,11,TRBV5-1,ASSWAQPYEQY
.,few,11,TRBV9,ASSVAAGREQY
TRBD1,few,13,TRBV19,ASSIGTENNSPLH
TRBD2,.,14,TRBV7-6,ASSPGTSGGAHEQY
TRBD2,.,11,TRBV5-4,ASSLLAGEEQF
.,.,12,TRBV25-1,ASSEAGSHSPLH
TRBD2,.,10,TRBV29-1,SVAGGGGELF
.,.,15,TRBV27,ASSLLPVEGVSQPQH
TRBD2,.,15,TRBV13,ASSNPSGGASYNEQF
TRBD2,.,12,TRBV7-3,ASSHSGGADTQY
.,.,11,TRBV5-6,ASSLGLGGTQY
.,.,13,TRBV4-1,ASSQVSMGTYGYT
.,.,12,TRBV9,ASSVASGNYEQY
.,.,11,TRBV7-9,ASSLSAVYEQY
.,few,14,TRBV5-4,ASSSLRQGGTNIQY
TRBD2,.,14,TRBV7-3,ASSLIGLANYNEQF
TRBD1,.,12,TRBV4-3,ASSRDRFNQPQH
TRBD1,.,11,TRBV7-2,ASSQGGNTEAF
TRBD2,.,12,TRBV5-4,ASSSSGVTGELF
.,.,12,TRBV29-1,SVDRTSLGTEAF
.,.,14,TRBV21-1,ASSNQAGGAGPGYT
.,few,12,TRBV2,ASPEDMNQETQY
.,.,12,TRBV5-1,ASSLDGNTGELF
.,.,9,TRBV15,ATSSNNEQF
.,few,11,TRBV29-1,SVEDPVNGPIY
.,few,13,TRBV28,ASSLCFEYPGELF
TRBD1,.,15,TRBV19,ASSIGVRGTGNTEAF
.,.,9,TRBV27,ASGIWQPQH
.,once,11,TRBV30,AWSVEVAEGYT
.,.,9,TRBV20-1,SAPLTGEQY
.,.,11,TRBV6-5,ASSAREFFGYT
.,few,11,TRBV5-6,ASSFGQNTEAF
.,many,14,TRBV13,ASSPPGLLSTDTQY
.,few,13,TRBV4-1,ASSQEMRKGEEQY
.,.,14,TRBV18,ASSPRGGNSYNEQF
.,.,11,TRBV7-9,ASSLVAPDTQY
TRBD2,.,12,TRBV27,ASSSGGASYEQY
TRBD2,many,13,TRBV28,ASRTLAGPSYEQY
.,.,13,TRBV5-1,ASSLGSGLGHEQY
.,.,13,TRBV5-1,ASRAGLGRLDTQY
TRBD2,.,12,TRBV27,ASSLLAGGHEQF